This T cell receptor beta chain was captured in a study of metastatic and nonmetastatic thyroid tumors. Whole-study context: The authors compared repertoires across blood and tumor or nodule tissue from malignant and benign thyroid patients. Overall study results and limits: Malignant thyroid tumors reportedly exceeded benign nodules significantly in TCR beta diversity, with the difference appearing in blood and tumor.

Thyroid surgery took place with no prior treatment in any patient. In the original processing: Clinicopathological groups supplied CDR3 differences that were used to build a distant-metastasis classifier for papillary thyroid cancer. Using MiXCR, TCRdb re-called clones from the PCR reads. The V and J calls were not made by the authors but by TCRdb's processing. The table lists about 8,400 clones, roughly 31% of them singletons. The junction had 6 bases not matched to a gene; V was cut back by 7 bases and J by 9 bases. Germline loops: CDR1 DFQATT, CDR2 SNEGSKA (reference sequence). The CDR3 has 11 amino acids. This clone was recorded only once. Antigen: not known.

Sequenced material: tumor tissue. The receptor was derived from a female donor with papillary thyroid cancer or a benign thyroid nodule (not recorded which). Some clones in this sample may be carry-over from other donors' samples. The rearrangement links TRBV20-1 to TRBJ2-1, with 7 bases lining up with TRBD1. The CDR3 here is CSGNRGPEQFF. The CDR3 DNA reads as TGCAGTGGCAACAGGGGTCCTGAGCAGTTCTTC.